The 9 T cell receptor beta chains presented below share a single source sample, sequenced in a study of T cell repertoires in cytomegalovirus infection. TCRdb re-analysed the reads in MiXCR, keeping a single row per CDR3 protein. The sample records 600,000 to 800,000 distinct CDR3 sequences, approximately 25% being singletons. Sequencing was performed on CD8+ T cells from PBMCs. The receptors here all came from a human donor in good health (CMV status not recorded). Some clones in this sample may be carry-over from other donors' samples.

CDR3 sequence: CSVGTDRHYGYTF. The DNA for the CDR3 is TGCAGCGTGGGGACTGATCGACACTATGGCTACACCTTC. This sequence joins TRBV29-1 and TRBJ1-2; D perhaps matches TRBD1 (5 bases). Germline loops: CDR1 SQVTM, CDR2 ANQGSEA. There are 13 residues in the CDR3. V shed 6 bases and J shed 3 bases, with 14 bases lying between them.

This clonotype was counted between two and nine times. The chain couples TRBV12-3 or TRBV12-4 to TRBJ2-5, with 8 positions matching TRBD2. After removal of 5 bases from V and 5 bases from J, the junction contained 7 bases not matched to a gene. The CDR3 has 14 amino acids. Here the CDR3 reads CASSTPRLAETQYF. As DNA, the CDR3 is TGTGCCAGCAGTACCCCTCGACTAGCGGAGACCCAGTACTTC.

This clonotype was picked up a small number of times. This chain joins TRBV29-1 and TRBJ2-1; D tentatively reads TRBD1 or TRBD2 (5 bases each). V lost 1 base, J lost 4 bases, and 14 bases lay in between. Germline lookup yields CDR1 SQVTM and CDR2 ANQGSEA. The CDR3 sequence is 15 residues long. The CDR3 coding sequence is TGCAGCGTTGAAGGGTGGGGGTCTTCGTACAATGAGCAGTTCTTC. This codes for CSVEGWGSSYNEQFF.

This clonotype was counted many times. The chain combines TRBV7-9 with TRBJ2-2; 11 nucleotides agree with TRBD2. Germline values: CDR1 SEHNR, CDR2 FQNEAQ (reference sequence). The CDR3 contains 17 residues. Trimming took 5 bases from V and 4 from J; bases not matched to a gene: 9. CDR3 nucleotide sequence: TGTGCCAGCAGCCCCTCGGGACTAGCGGCTTCCACCGGGGAGCTGTTTTTT. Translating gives CASSPSGLAASTGELFF.

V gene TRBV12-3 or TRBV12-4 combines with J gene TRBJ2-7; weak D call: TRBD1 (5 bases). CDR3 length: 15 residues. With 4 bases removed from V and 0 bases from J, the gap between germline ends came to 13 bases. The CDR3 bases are TGTGCCAGCAGTTCTCCCGACAGCGTCTCCTACGAGCAGTACTTC. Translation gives CASSSPDSVSYEQYF.

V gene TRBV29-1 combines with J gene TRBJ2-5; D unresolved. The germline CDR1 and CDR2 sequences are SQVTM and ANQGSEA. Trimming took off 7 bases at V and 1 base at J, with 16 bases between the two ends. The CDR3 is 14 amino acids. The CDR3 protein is CSAEQTELQETQYF. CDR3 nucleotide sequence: TGCAGCGCCGAGCAAACAGAGCTCCAAGAGACCCAGTACTTC.

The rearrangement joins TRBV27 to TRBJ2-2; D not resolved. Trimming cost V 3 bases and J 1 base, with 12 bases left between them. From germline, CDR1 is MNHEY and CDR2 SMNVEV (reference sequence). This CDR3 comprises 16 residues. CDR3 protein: CASSFLYSLNTGELFF. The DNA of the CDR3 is TGTGCCAGCAGTTTTCTGTACAGTTTGAACACCGGGGAGCTGTTTTTT.

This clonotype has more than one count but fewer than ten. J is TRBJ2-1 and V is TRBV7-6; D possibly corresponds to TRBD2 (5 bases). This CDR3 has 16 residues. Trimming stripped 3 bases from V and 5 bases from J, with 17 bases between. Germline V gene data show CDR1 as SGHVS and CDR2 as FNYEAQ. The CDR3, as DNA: TGTGCCAGCAGCTTCACTCGGCGGGCCACCCACAATGAGCAGTTCTTC. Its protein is CASSFTRRATHNEQFF.

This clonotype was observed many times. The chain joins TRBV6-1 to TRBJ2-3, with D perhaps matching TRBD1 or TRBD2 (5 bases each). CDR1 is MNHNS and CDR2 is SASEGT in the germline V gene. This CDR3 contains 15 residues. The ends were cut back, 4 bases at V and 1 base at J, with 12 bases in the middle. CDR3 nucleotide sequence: TGTGCCAGCAGTGTAGAAAGAGGGGGCACAGATACGCAGTATTTT. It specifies CASSVERGGTDTQYF.